This T cell receptor (beta chain) appears in the sequencing data of a study of T cell responses to AZD1222 COVID-19 vaccine. Whole-study findings and limits: Once two AZD1222 doses were given, Spike-specific TCR breadth and depth went up. Spike-wide vaccine-associated CD4 TCRs dominated at 160-218 and 743-854.

Points on this clone: Its matching antigen is unknown.

The germline gives CDR1 SGHRS, CDR2 YFSETQ. The CDR3 is 17 amino acids. Germline trimming cut 2 bases from V and 4 bases from J; bases unmatched to any gene: 13. Data came from immunoSEQ multiplex PCR; TCRdb stores just in-frame clones and leaves some out. The data hold more than 95,000 clones, with around 91% observed a single time. This sequence originates from an adult in good health. The chain employs TRBV5-1 and TRBJ2-7; 9 bases are a match to TRBD1. The sequencing used peripheral blood, collected on day 0 of AZD1222 vaccination. The CDR3: CASSFDLAGTGSYEQYF. The CDR3 nucleotides are TGCGCCAGCAGCTTCGATCTCGCCGGGACAGGGTCATACGAGCAGTACTTC.